The 19 T cell receptor beta chains presented below share a single source sample, sequenced in a study of blood T cell repertoires in COVID-19. TCRdb keeps only in-frame clones here, not all; method: immunoSEQ multiplex PCR. This table holds some 250,000 clones, 88% found once. The source material was peripheral blood. Receptors were obtained from a woman aged 25 to 39 with acute or convalescent COVID-19.

This clone was recorded only once. J is TRBJ2-7 and V is TRBV30; TRBD2 matches at 11 bases. The junction had 8 bases not matched to a gene; V was cut back by 1 base and J by 3 bases. This CDR3 comprises 16 residues. Germline V gene sequence: CDR1 GTSNPN, CDR2 SVGIG (reference sequence). The CDR3 is CAWSGLAGGGDYEQYF. CDR3 coding DNA: TGTGCCTGGAGTGGGCTAGCGGGAGGTGGGGACTACGAGCAGTACTTC.

The gene calls are TRBV30 and TRBJ1-1; TRBD1 is a possible D gene (5 bases). The CDR3 totals 14 residues. The germline gives CDR1 GTSNPN, CDR2 SVGIG (reference sequence). The V end lost 5 bases, the J end lost 7 bases, and 20 bases lay between the germline ends. Here the CDR3 DNA reads TGTGCCTGGCAGCCGACAGCGGGGCAAAGTGAAGCTTTCTTT. Its translation is CAWQPTAGQSEAFF. Full variable domain (remainder filled in from reference TRBV30 and TRBJ1-1): SQTIHQWPATLVQPVGSPLSLECTVEGTSNPNLYWYRQAAGRGLQLLFYSVGIGQISSEVPQNLSASRPQDRQFILSSKKLLLSDSGFYLCAWQPTAGQSEAFFGQGTRLTVV.

The V gene is TRBV27, the J gene TRBJ2-7; D is unclear. In germline, CDR1 is MNHEY, CDR2 SMNVEV (reference sequence). CDR3 length: 12 amino acids. Trimming shortened V by 9 bases and J by 2 bases, and 11 bases separated the two germline ends. The CDR3 DNA sequence: TGTGCCAGTACCGATGCGACCTACGAGCAGTACTTC. Translating it yields CASTDATYEQYF.

This chain joins TRBV6-5 and TRBJ2-7; TRBD2 matches 12 bases. CDR1 is MNHEY and CDR2 is SVGAGI in the germline V gene. V trimming: 6 bases; J trimming: 4 bases; junction bases outside the gene matches: 4. CDR3 length equals 14 residues. The CDR3 is CASRRTSGEYEQYF. CDR3 sequence (DNA): TGTGCCAGCAGGAGGACTAGCGGGGAATACGAGCAGTACTTC.

This clone was recorded once. The CDR3 sequence is CASSFSPLAVTDTQYF. The CDR3 bases are TGTGCCAGCAGCTTTAGCCCACTAGCGGTCACAGATACGCAGTATTTT. The chain links TRBV11-2 to TRBJ2-3; the match to TRBD2 covers 8 bases. Germline CDR1 is SGHAT and CDR2 is FQNNGV. This CDR3 contains 16 residues. Losses at the gene ends were 3 bases for V and 2 bases for J; bases not matched to a gene: 7.

The table lists this clone with a count of one. The chain links TRBV5-1 to TRBJ2-5; possible D gene TRBD1, 5 bases. The CDR3 covers 15 residues. The V end was cut by 0 bases, the J end by 4 bases, with 13 bases between. The germline gives CDR1 SGHRS, CDR2 YFSETQ. CDR3 in amino acids: CASSLAFQRGETQYF. The CDR3 DNA reads as TGCGCCAGCAGCTTGGCCTTTCAAAGGGGAGAGACCCAGTACTTC.

J is TRBJ1-5 and V is TRBV24-1, with 12 positions matching TRBD1. This CDR3 has 18 amino acids. The V and J ends lost 6 bases and 0 bases, in that order; junction bases with no gene match: 8. Germline CDR1 and CDR2: KGHDR and SFDVKD. CDR3 DNA: TGTGCCACCAGTAGTTCGGGACAGGGGGCAAATAGCAATCAGCCCCAGCATTTT. Residues: CATSSSGQGANSNQPQHF.

V usage is TRBV29-1 and J usage is TRBJ1-4; 8 bases match TRBD1. Looked up from germline, CDR1 is SQVTM and CDR2 is ANQGSEA. The CDR3 has 16 amino acids. V was pared by 0 bases and J by 6 bases, with 9 bases of the junction left unmatched. The CDR3 loop reads CSVEDPNRGSYEKLFF. The CDR3 DNA sequence: TGCAGCGTTGAAGACCCGAACAGGGGGTCGTATGAAAAACTGTTTTTT.

The chain couples TRBV13 to TRBJ1-1; the D gene is possibly TRBD1 (5 bases). Trimming left V 3 bases short and J 5 bases short, with 7 bases between. In germline, CDR1 is PRHDT, CDR2 FYEKMQ (reference sequence). CDR3 size: 12 residues. CDR3 protein: CASSLEGTEAFF. CDR3 coding DNA: TGTGCCAGCAGCTTGGAGGGGACTGAAGCTTTCTTT.

The rearrangement links TRBV19 to TRBJ2-7, with 7 bases identical to TRBD2. Germline CDR1 reads LNHDA; CDR2 reads SQIVND (reference sequence). The length of the CDR3 is 16 residues. V trimming: 1 base; J trimming: 3 bases; junction bases outside the gene matches: 9. CDR3: CASSIGGGSGLYEQYF. CDR3 in DNA: TGTGCCAGTAGTATAGGGGGCGGGAGTGGTCTCTACGAGCAGTACTTC.

This chain uses TRBV9 with TRBJ2-3, with 7 bases that match TRBD1. This CDR3 has 17 residues. The germline CDR1 and CDR2 sequences are SGDLS and YYNGEE. V lost 0 bases and J lost 3; bases outside the gene matches: 10. The CDR3 bases are TGTGCCAGCAGCGTAGACGGAAGGGGGCTAAGAACAGATACGCAGTATTTT. As protein: CASSVDGRGLRTDTQYF.

The CDR3 region has the DNA TGTGCCATCAGTGAGTCGACGGGTCAGCCCCAGCATTTT. Amino acid sequence: CAISESTGQPQHF. V usage is TRBV10-3 and J usage is TRBJ1-5, with no clear D. Trimming took off 0 bases at V and 6 bases at J, with 6 bases between the two ends. The CDR3 spans 13 residues. CDR1 ENHRY and CDR2 SYGVKD come from the germline V gene.

The chain carries TRBV9 and TRBJ2-7, with 16 bases that match TRBD2. Germline V CDR1 and CDR2: SGDLS, YYNGEE. CDR3 length: 16 amino acids. V trimming: 3 bases; J trimming: 4 bases; junction bases outside the gene matches: 4. This chain's CDR3 is CASSAGLAGGQYEQYF. The CDR3 DNA reads TGTGCCAGCAGCGCGGGACTAGCGGGAGGGCAGTACGAGCAGTACTTC.

The chain uses TRBV15 and TRBJ1-4; D possibly corresponds to TRBD1 (6 bases). The germline V gene encodes CDR1 LNHNV and CDR2 YYDKDF (reference sequence). This CDR3 spans 16 amino acids. V lost 1 base and J 2 bases, leaving 11 bases between the germline ends. Here the CDR3 DNA reads TGTGCCACCAGCAGAGGACAGGTTGTCACTAATGAAAAACTGTTTTTT. Residues: CATSRGQVVTNEKLFF. The whole variable domain, filled in from reference TRBV15 and TRBJ1-4, reads DAMVIQNPRYQVTQFGKPVTLSCSQTLNHNVMYWYQQKSSQAPKLLFHYYDKDFNNEADTPDNFQSRRPNTSFCFLDIRSPGLGDTAMYLCATSRGQVVTNEKLFFGSGTQLSVL.

The rearrangement links TRBV6-6 to TRBJ2-7; 10 bases match TRBD2. Trimming at V came to 7 bases and at J to 7 bases, leaving 10 bases not matched to a gene. From germline, CDR1 is MNHNY and CDR2 SVGAGI (reference sequence). The CDR3 spans 14 residues. The CDR3 here is CASNPIAGGGEQYF. The CDR3 bases are TGTGCCAGCAACCCAATAGCGGGAGGAGGTGAGCAGTACTTC.

The CDR3 DNA follows: TGTGCCTGGAGTGCCCTCGGGGGTTTGGACACCGGGGAGCTGTTTTTT. This translates into CAWSALGGLDTGELFF. This chain joins TRBV30 and TRBJ2-2; possible D gene TRBD2, 6 bases. CDR3 length: 16 amino acids. Trimming shortened V by 1 base and J by 3 bases, and 15 bases separated the two germline ends. The germline V gene encodes CDR1 GTSNPN and CDR2 SVGIG (reference sequence).

The chain joins TRBV3-1 (or the pseudogene TRBV3-2) to TRBJ2-3; D is ambiguous. V was pared by 4 bases and J by 2 bases, with 10 bases between. This CDR3 spans 14 amino acids. Germline V gene lookup returns CDR1 LGHDT and CDR2 YNNKEL (reference sequence). The CDR3 region is CASSPPSLTDTQYF. The CDR3, as DNA: TGTGCCAGCAGCCCGCCTAGTCTCACAGATACGCAGTATTTT.

There are a few counts of this clone. The chain uses TRBV12-2 and TRBJ2-5; the DNA was not compared with TRBD2, the D call given in the table. TRBV12-2 is recorded as a pseudogene. The CDR3 covers 19 residues. Here the CDR3 DNA reads TGTGCAAGTAAAAAAACTAGCGGGAGGATCGAAGGGTACCAAGAGACCCAGTACTTC. As protein: CASKKTSGRIEGYQETQYF.

The chain joins TRBV5-4 to TRBJ2-2; TRBD1 agrees at 10 bases. The CDR3 is made up of 16 amino acids. The V and J ends lost 0 bases and 4 bases, in that order; junction bases with no gene match: 3. Germline-derived CDR1 and CDR2 are SGHNT and YYREEE (reference sequence). CDR3: CASSLGRTGGTGELFF. CDR3 sequence (DNA): TGTGCCAGCAGCTTGGGCAGGACAGGGGGCACCGGGGAGCTGTTTTTT.